The text below deals with one TCR beta chain. The data were taken from a study of control samples from healthy donors and cancer patients. The method was immunoSEQ multiplex PCR; TCRdb's version includes in-frame clones alone and lacks a portion of them. Of 170,000 or so clones in the sample, around 94% were seen once. What was sequenced was blood. This TCR was recovered from a woman between 18 and 30 years old in good health.

CDR3 in DNA: TGTGCCAGCTCACCACCGACAGGGGACTATGGCTACACCTTC. It specifies CASSPPTGDYGYTF. The chain uses TRBV18 and TRBJ1-2, with 8 bases aligning to TRBD1. V lost 0 bases to trimming and J lost 3 bases; unmatched junction nucleotides: 0. CDR1 and CDR2 from the germline V gene are KGHSH and LQKENI. The CDR3 is 14 amino acids.